The sequence of this T cell receptor beta chain was determined in a study of cytomegalovirus exposure and HLA in healthy donors. Across the whole study: From 150 million to 200 million T cells, an earlier analysis saw 120 million or so unique TCR beta sequences. General study points: A link between a missense DCLRE1C variant and TCR beta V- and J-gene trimming emerged from a later analysis. Overall, 164 TCR beta chains were annotated as cytomegalovirus-associated.

Use of 60 Vbeta and 13 Jbeta primers characterized the PCR. The data were produced by immunoSEQ multiplex PCR, yet TCRdb's version contains in-frame clones alone and is incomplete. The table records about 200,000 clones, about nine tenths of them present only once. Remarks on this clone: The antigen remains unidentified.

Germline V gives CDR1 LNHDA, CDR2 SQIVND (reference sequence). V was shortened by 1 base and J by 0 bases, with 10 bases between the two germline ends. The CDR3 has 16 amino acids. The specimen sequenced was PBMCs. This TCR was recovered from a boy aged 2 to 10 in good health and CMV-seronegative. This chain joins TRBV19 and TRBJ1-5; the D gene is possibly TRBD1 (6 bases). The CDR3 reads CASSIGAGVSNQPQHF. In DNA, the CDR3 is TGTGCCAGTAGTATAGGGGCAGGGGTTAGCAATCAGCCCCAGCATTTT.